This is a list of T cell receptor beta chains from one sample in a study of cytomegalovirus exposure and HLA in healthy donors. Clones were read by immunoSEQ multiplex PCR, and TCRdb kept only the in-frame ones, dropping some. The sample records 150,000 to 250,000 clones, 75% to 85% being singletons. The sample comprised PBMCs. These receptors came from a girl aged 5 to 17 in good health and CMV-seropositive. Each CDR3 is given with its conserved first and last residue. Fields, in order: V gene, CDR3 length, clone size, J gene, D gene, CDR3 protein, CDR3 DNA. The D gene is left open where the match is weak. Only part of the rows carry a size: once, few, many, or a class if the clone is expanded.

>TRBV7-2|14|.|TRBJ2-2|TRBD1
CASRAQGVTGELFF
TGTGCCAGCAGGGCACAGGGGGTCACCGGGGAGCTGTTTTTT
>TRBV19|16|.|TRBJ2-5|TRBD2
CATQRGTSGLQETQYF
TGTGCCACCCAACGAGGGACTAGCGGCCTCCAAGAGACCCAGTACTTC
>TRBV9|19|.|TRBJ2-7|TRBD2
CASSDVGLAGGPDPGEQYF
TGTGCCAGCAGCGACGTCGGACTAGCGGGGGGGCCGGATCCAGGCGAGCAGTACTTC
>TRBV2|16|.|TRBJ2-5|TRBD2
CASRGRSGEGGETQYF
TGTGCCAGCAGAGGTCGTAGCGGGGAGGGAGGCGAGACCCAGTACTTC
>TRBV18|14|.|TRBJ2-2|.
CASSPITGPGELFF
TGTGCCAGCTCACCAATAACAGGGCCCGGGGAGCTGTTTTTT
>TRBV4-1|18|.|TRBJ2-2|TRBD1
CASSHPPGQGVSTGELFF
TGCGCCAGCAGCCACCCCCCGGGACAGGGGGTGAGTACTGGGGAGCTGTTTTTT
>TRBV7-8|14|.|TRBJ2-4|.
CASSLGVGTSIQYF
TGTGCCAGCAGCTTAGGGGTGGGCACTTCCATTCAGTACTTC
>TRBV4-2|17|.|TRBJ2-5|TRBD1
CASSPRDRGSSQETQYF
TGTGCCAGCAGCCCTCGGGACAGGGGGTCCTCACAAGAGACCCAGTACTTC
>TRBV30|14|many|TRBJ2-2|TRBD1
CAWKTGGITGELFF
TGTGCCTGGAAGACAGGGGGCATCACCGGGGAGCTGTTTTTT
>TRBV10-3|15|.|TRBJ2-2|TRBD2
CAITGGGVGTGELFF
TGTGCCATCACGGGGGGGGGCGTCGGCACCGGGGAGCTGTTTTTT
>TRBV13|15|.|TRBJ2-5|.
CASSLAPRVQETQYF
TGTGCCAGCAGCTTAGCTCCCAGGGTTCAAGAGACCCAGTACTTC